This entry lists 30 T cell receptor beta chains sequenced from one sample in a study of beta chain features in type 1 diabetes. The investigators reverse transcribed all of the isolated RNA, so they sequenced expressed TCRB transcripts. The method was immunoSEQ multiplex PCR; TCRdb's version includes in-frame clones alone and lacks a portion of them. The sample has some 140,000 clones, approximately 9.2% seen once; the top ten hold about 0.61%. Sequencing input: central memory CD4+ T cells from blood. The source is a man between 18 and 29 years old in good health.

Only a few counts were recorded for this clone. V and J are TRBV7-2 and TRBJ2-5; 7 nucleotides line up with TRBD1. V shed 5 bases and J 4 bases; nucleotides not matched to a gene: 4. There are 13 residues in the CDR3. CDR1 and CDR2 from the germline V gene are SGHTA and FQGNSA. The chain's CDR3 is CASSGDRGETQYF. CDR3 nucleotides: TGTGCCAGCAGCGGGGACAGAGGAGAGACCCAGTACTTC. Full variable domain (outside the CDR3, taken from reference TRBV7-2 and TRBJ2-5): GAGVSQSPSNKVTEKGKDVELRCDPISGHTALYWYRQSLGQGLEFLIYFQGNSAPDKSGLPSDRFSAERTGGSVSTLTIQRTQQEDSAVYLCASSGDRGETQYFGPGTRLLVL.

This clone was seen only a few times. The chain joins TRBV7-3 to TRBJ2-4; 8 positions match TRBD2. This CDR3 comprises 16 residues. V shed 0 bases and J 7 bases; nucleotides not matched to a gene: 8. Germline lookup yields CDR1 SGHTA and CDR2 FQGTGA. DNA of the CDR3: TGTGCCAGCAGCTTAACAGAGGGACTAGTTATCAACATTCAGTACTTC. Amino acids: CASSLTEGLVINIQYF.

This clone was seen more than once but under ten times. The chain couples TRBV6-5 to TRBJ1-2; D is unresolved. From germline, CDR1 is MNHEY and CDR2 SVGAGI. This CDR3 is built from 14 residues. V lost 0 bases to trimming and J lost 0 bases, with 5 bases between them. The CDR3 loop is CASSYSTPNYGYTF. Here the CDR3 DNA reads TGTGCCAGCAGTTACTCTACTCCTAACTATGGCTACACCTTC.

This clone appeared a few times. The genes are TRBV19 and TRBJ1-4, with D unresolved. Between the trimmed V and J ends, which lost 5 bases and 5 bases, there was a span of 15 bases. Germline CDR1 and CDR2: LNHDA and SQIVND (reference sequence). The CDR3 is made up of 15 amino acids. In DNA, the CDR3 is TGTGCCAGTAGTCGCGGCAGTACTTCCAATGAAAAACTGTTTTTT. It yields the protein CASSRGSTSNEKLFF.

V and J are TRBV10-3 and TRBJ1-2, with 8 bases fitting TRBD1. The CDR3 totals 14 residues. CDR1 ENHRY and CDR2 SYGVKD come from the germline V gene. Trimming removed 6 bases from V and 4 bases from J; junction bases left unmatched: 7. In nucleotides, the CDR3 is TGTGCCATCAGCTCACAGGGGGTACTCTATGGCTACACCTTC. It codes for CAISSQGVLYGYTF.

The chain has TRBV4-1 and TRBJ1-1; weak D call: TRBD1 (6 bases). Germline CDR1 and CDR2: MGHRA and YSYEKL. The V end was cut by 3 bases, the J end by 1 base, with 15 bases between. The CDR3 extends over 16 amino acids. In DNA, the CDR3 is TGCGCCAGCAGCCACCTGCGCGACAGGACGAACACTGAAGCTTTCTTT. It yields the protein CASSHLRDRTNTEAFF.

This clone was seen a handful of times. This CDR3 is CASSLNSGLAGAADTQYF. CDR3 DNA: TGTGCCAGCAGCCTCAACTCAGGACTAGCGGGGGCTGCAGATACGCAGTATTTT. The chain links TRBV4-2 to TRBJ2-3, with 13 bases fitting TRBD2. The CDR3 length is 18 residues. Trimming took 4 bases from V and 4 from J; bases not matched to a gene: 11. Germline CDR1 reads LGHNA; CDR2 reads YNFKEQ.

J is TRBJ2-5 and V is TRBV7-2, with 7 bases matching TRBD2. This CDR3 has 14 residues. Trimming cost V 5 bases and J 2 bases; bases outside gene matches: 5. CDR1 and CDR2 (germline): SGHTA, FQGNSA. The CDR3 spells CASSPGTTQETQYF. The CDR3 coding sequence is TGTGCCAGCAGCCCCGGGACTACACAAGAGACCCAGTACTTC.

The V and J genes are TRBV6-4 and TRBJ2-3; TRBD2 matches 14 bases. The CDR3 is made up of 17 amino acids. Germline V gene sequence: CDR1 MRHNA, CDR2 SNTAGT. Trimming took 4 bases from V and 5 from J; bases not matched to a gene: 8. The CDR3: CASSGTTSGGAGDTQYF. The CDR3 DNA is TGTGCCAGCAGTGGGACGACTAGCGGGGGGGCGGGAGATACGCAGTATTTT.

Written as DNA, the CDR3 is TGCGCCAGCAGCCACGGGTCCCGTTATTCCACCGGGGAGCTGTTTTTT. Translated: CASSHGSRYSTGELFF. This chain joins TRBV4-1 and TRBJ2-2; D not resolved. This CDR3 has 16 amino acids. V lost 3 bases to trimming and J lost 4 bases, with 15 bases between them. Germline CDR1 MGHRA, CDR2 YSYEKL.

The chain joins TRBV7-9 to TRBJ1-2; 8 positions match TRBD1. Germline V lookup: CDR1 SEHNR, CDR2 FQNEAQ (reference sequence). The CDR3 has 14 residues. The junction had 9 bases not matched to a gene; V was cut back by 4 bases and J by 8 bases. The CDR3 sequence is CASSWTGTRQGYTF. Here the CDR3 DNA reads TGTGCCAGCAGCTGGACAGGGACACGACAGGGCTACACCTTC.

The V call is TRBV5-1, the J call TRBJ1-1, with D perhaps TRBD1 (6 bases). The V end lost 4 bases, the J end lost 2 bases, and 12 bases lay between the germline ends. This CDR3 comprises 14 residues. Germline V gives CDR1 SGHRS, CDR2 YFSETQ. The CDR3 is CASSPGQTNTEAFF. DNA of the CDR3: TGCGCCAGCAGCCCGGGACAAACTAACACTGAAGCTTTCTTT. Full variable domain (rest looked up from reference TRBV5-1 and TRBJ1-1): KAGVTQTPRYLIKTRGQQVTLSCSPISGHRSVSWYQQTPGQGLQFLFEYFSETQRNKGNFPGRFSGRQFSNSRSEMNVSTLELGDSALYLCASSPGQTNTEAFFGQGTRLTVV.

This clone has a handful of counts. The CDR3 nucleotides are TGTGCCAGCAGCTTAGGCTACAGGGACGACGAGCAGTACTTC. Translation gives CASSLGYRDDEQYF. J is TRBJ2-7 and V is TRBV7-6; a possible D gene is TRBD1 (6 bases). Germline CDR1 reads SGHVS; CDR2 reads FNYEAQ. Trimming pared 1 base from V and 5 bases from J, leaving 12 bases between. The CDR3 is made up of 14 amino acids.

V is TRBV11-2 and J is TRBJ1-2; the D gene is possibly TRBD1 (6 bases). Germline CDR1 SGHAT, CDR2 FQNNGV. This CDR3 has 14 amino acids. V lost 1 base, J lost 5 bases, and 11 bases lay in between. The CDR3 sequence: CASSLGTGQYGYTF. In DNA, the CDR3 is TGTGCCAGCAGCTTAGGTACAGGGCAGTATGGCTACACCTTC.

The chain employs TRBV9 and TRBJ2-3, with a possible D match to TRBD2 (7 bases). In germline, CDR1 is SGDLS, CDR2 YYNGEE. This CDR3 is 16 amino acids long. V lost 3 bases and J 6 bases, leaving 20 bases between the germline ends. The CDR3 loop is CASSASPGGRQDTQYF. The CDR3 DNA sequence: TGTGCCAGCAGCGCATCCCCGGGGGGCCGACAGGATACGCAGTATTTT.

This clone has only a few counts. The J gene is TRBJ1-5, the V gene TRBV19; TRBD1 might be the D (6 bases). The CDR3 has 15 amino acids. The germline V and J ends were trimmed by 5 bases and 3 bases, with 14 bases remaining between them. In germline, CDR1 is LNHDA, CDR2 SQIVND (reference sequence). CDR3 loop: CASSRSQGYNQPQHF. As DNA, the CDR3 is TGTGCCAGTAGTCGCTCACAGGGTTACAATCAGCCCCAGCATTTT.

DNA for the CDR3: TGTGCCAGCTCGCTCGGACAGGGGAGGTCCCAGCATTTT. It codes for CASSLGQGRSQHF. The V gene is TRBV18, the J gene TRBJ1-5, with 9 bases matching TRBD1. From germline, CDR1 is KGHSH and CDR2 LQKENI. V shed 6 bases and J 11 bases; nucleotides not matched to a gene: 8. The CDR3 is 13 amino acids.

This sequence joins TRBV18 and TRBJ2-5; 7 nucleotides align to TRBD1. With 2 bases clipped from V and 3 bases from J, the junction kept 0 bases outside the gene matches. The CDR3 runs 13 residues. Per germline, CDR1 KGHSH and CDR2 LQKENI. The CDR3 sequence is CASSPGTEETQYF. CDR3 in DNA: TGTGCCAGCTCACCAGGGACAGAAGAGACCCAGTACTTC.

A few counts support this clone. V gene TRBV28 combines with J gene TRBJ1-4; maybe TRBD1 (6 bases). Trimming stripped 1 base from V and 7 bases from J, with 10 bases between. The CDR3 contains 14 residues. Germline loops: CDR1 MDHEN, CDR2 SYDVKM. The CDR3 region is CASSLFRGAEKLFF. The CDR3 nucleotides read TGTGCCAGCAGTTTATTCCGGGGGGCTGAAAAACTGTTTTTT. The whole variable domain, filled in from reference TRBV28 and TRBJ1-4, reads DVKVTQSSRYLVKRTGEKVFLECVQDMDHENMFWYRQDPGLGLRLIYFSYDVKMKEKGDIPEGYSVSREKKERFSLILESASTNQTSMYLCASSLFRGAEKLFFGSGTQLSVL.

This clone was detected only a few times. This rearrangement joins TRBV19 to TRBJ2-1; 8 positions agree with TRBD2. V lost 3 bases, J lost 4 bases, and 8 bases stayed unmatched. Germline CDR1 is LNHDA and CDR2 is SQIVND (reference sequence). The CDR3 loop spans 16 amino acids. This CDR3 reads CASSIVAAGGYNEQFF. The CDR3 DNA sequence: TGTGCCAGTAGTATCGTGGCTGCGGGGGGTTACAATGAGCAGTTCTTC.

This clone was seen a handful of times. The V and J genes are TRBV30 and TRBJ2-5; 8 nucleotides line up with TRBD2. CDR1 GTSNPN and CDR2 SVGIG come from the germline V gene (reference sequence). This CDR3 has 14 amino acids. V dropped 8 bases and J dropped 5; count of bases not matched to a gene: 13. CDR3: CALSTDGGGETQYF. CDR3 nucleotides: TGTGCCCTCTCAACCGACGGCGGGGGGGAGACCCAGTACTTC.

The rearrangement uses TRBV5-1 and TRBJ2-1; 11 bases are a match to TRBD2. With 1 base clipped from V and 0 bases from J, the junction kept 9 bases outside the gene matches. CDR3 length: 19 amino acids. Germline V gene data show CDR1 as SGHRS and CDR2 as YFSETQ. Here the CDR3 reads CASSLLAGGLPGSYNEQFF. The CDR3 nucleotides are TGCGCCAGCAGCTTGCTAGCGGGGGGTCTACCTGGCTCCTACAATGAGCAGTTCTTC.

This clone appeared a few times. This chain connects TRBV19 to TRBJ2-2, with D uncertain. Trimming shortened V by 4 bases and J by 0 bases, and 9 bases separated the two germline ends. The CDR3 spans 15 residues. From germline, CDR1 is LNHDA and CDR2 SQIVND (reference sequence). The DNA for the CDR3 is TGTGCCAGTAGTACCTCCCCTTCGAACACCGGGGAGCTGTTTTTT. Protein: CASSTSPSNTGELFF.

This clone was observed a handful of times. The chain combines TRBV25-1 with TRBJ2-6, with 8 bases fitting TRBD1. This CDR3 has 17 amino acids. Losses at the gene ends were 6 bases for V and 4 bases for J; bases not matched to a gene: 11. Germline V gene lookup returns CDR1 MGHDK and CDR2 SYGVNS. The CDR3 spells CASSGTQGATGANVLTF. CDR3 bases: TGTGCCAGCAGCGGGACGCAGGGGGCAACAGGGGCCAACGTCCTGACTTTC.

The V and J genes are TRBV6-5 and TRBJ1-1, with a possible D match to TRBD1 (5 bases). CDR1 is MNHEY and CDR2 is SVGAGI in the germline V gene. The CDR3 is 15 residues long. The germline V and J ends were trimmed by 1 base and 1 base, with 10 bases remaining between them. The CDR3 protein is CASSYWVGGNTEAFF. The DNA of the CDR3 is TGTGCCAGCAGTTACTGGGTGGGGGGGAACACTGAAGCTTTCTTT.

This clone was counted between two and nine times. The V call is TRBV5-4, the J call TRBJ2-2; perhaps TRBD1 as D (6 bases). V shed 1 base and J shed 3 bases, with 13 bases lying between them. Per the germline V gene, CDR1 is SGHNT and CDR2 is YYREEE (reference sequence). CDR3 length equals 16 residues. The CDR3 bases are TGTGCCAGCAGCTTGAGGGGCAGGGGTGACACCGGGGAGCTGTTTTTT. This translates into CASSLRGRGDTGELFF. Combining the CDR3 with reference TRBV5-4 and TRBJ2-2 gives the whole variable domain ETGVTQSPTHLIKTRGQQVTLRCSSQSGHNTVSWYQQALGQGPQFIFQYYREEENGRGNFPPRFSGLQFPNYSSELNVNALELDDSALYLCASSLRGRGDTGELFFGEGSRLTVL.

The chain links TRBV6-4 to TRBJ1-2, with D possibly being TRBD1 (5 bases). V was pared by 0 bases and J by 7 bases, with 9 bases between. Germline CDR1 reads MRHNA; CDR2 reads SNTAGT. This CDR3 is built from 13 residues. The CDR3 bases are TGTGCCAGCAGTGACTCACGGGGGTTTGGCTACACCTTC. Protein sequence: CASSDSRGFGYTF.

The chain employs TRBV4-1 and TRBJ2-7; 11 bases line up with TRBD2. CDR3 length equals 15 residues. Germline lookup yields CDR1 MGHRA and CDR2 YSYEKL. Trimming removed 5 bases from V and 2 bases from J; junction bases left unmatched: 5. CDR3 sequence reads: CASSSTSGGAYEQYF. Written as DNA, the CDR3 is TGCGCCAGCAGCAGCACTAGCGGGGGAGCCTACGAGCAGTACTTC.

Turning to this clone: Other DNA sequences of this sample code for an identical CDR3. The rearrangement joins TRBV5-1 to TRBJ1-5, with 7 bases fitting TRBD1. The CDR3 has 14 amino acids. The germline CDR1 and CDR2 sequences are SGHRS and YFSETQ. Unmatched junction bases numbered 2, after V lost 0 bases and J lost 5 bases. The CDR3 DNA reads TGCGCCAGCAGCTTGGGTACAGGGGATCAGCCCCAGCATTTT. It codes for CASSLGTGDQPQHF. Based on the CDR3 plus reference TRBV5-1 and TRBJ1-5, the full variable domain is KAGVTQTPRYLIKTRGQQVTLSCSPISGHRSVSWYQQTPGQGLQFLFEYFSETQRNKGNFPGRFSGRQFSNSRSEMNVSTLELGDSALYLCASSLGTGDQPQHFGDGTRLSIL.

The chain recombines TRBV7-3 with TRBJ2-3; 9 bases match TRBD2. Germline lookup yields CDR1 SGHTA and CDR2 FQGTGA. After removal of 5 bases from V and 1 base from J, the junction contained 4 bases not matched to a gene. The CDR3 spans 15 residues. The CDR3 coding sequence is TGTGCCAGCAGCCCACGACTAGCGGGCACAGATACGCAGTATTTT. Translating gives CASSPRLAGTDTQYF.